The entry below describes one T cell receptor beta chain. It has no known antigen specificity. Qualities for individual bases were not recorded, and no much larger clone is one base off. Each collaborating institution followed its own protocols to collect whole blood in K2EDTA tubes. For TCRbeta analysis, collaborator samples were shipped as frozen whole blood, as isolated PBMCs, or as DNA extracted from either sample type. The sample comes from a study of blood T cell repertoires in COVID-19 (dated by TCRdb to the early 2020s). Regarding the study in general: Collaborator samples came from the United States, Italy and Spain and covered acute and convalescent phases of COVID-19. A freely available public database, intended as a resource for researchers studying the immune response to SARS-CoV-2, is where the repertoires were released. The samples were drawn from the first 160 participants of the ongoing ImmuneRACE study and from under 1,500 subjects provided by 6 global collaborators. HLA class I and class II types, where available, came from metadata supplied by the sample provider rather than from assay-based typing. The material from the prospective study consisted of cDNA or gDNA derived from T cells, B-cell-depleted T cells, or PBMCs. The dataset comprised deeply sampled blood TCRbeta repertoires from subjects exposed to, actively infected with, or recovered from COVID-19. The sample metadata nearly always contained a de-identified subject ID, COVID-19 status, age in years and sex.

TCRbeta CDR3 regions were amplified from genomic DNA by means of the immunoSEQ Assay, a bias-controlled multiplex PCR. From the authors' description of their analysis: Nucleated cell counts per sample were estimated from amplification of reference gene primers within the assay. To quantify the absolute abundance of each unique TCRbeta CDR3 rearrangement, sequence reads were collapsed and filtered. Productive Simpson clonality was computed per sample as the square root of Simpson's diversity index over productive rearrangements. TCRdb retrieved this table from immuneACCESS and kept in-frame rearrangements only. Not all clones are present; in checked studies, unresolved V genes account for under half, and no reason is known for the remainder. That table furnishes V, J and clone size, whereas the DNA furnished D and trimming. The sample profile shows about 210,000 clones; roughly 90% of them were found once. Together, the top ten hold more than 4.5% of the sample.

The paper as a whole reports these results and caveats: The amount of clinical and demographic metadata varied by source and participant and was provided uncurated.

Taken from the germline V gene (reference sequence), the CDR1 and CDR2 loops are WNHNN and SYGVQD. From V the trimming removes 0 bases and from J it removes 4 bases, while the gene matches leave 4 bases of the junction unaccounted for. From cysteine to phenylalanine, the CDR3 is 16 amino acids long. Solely the CDR3 DNA is kept, with 48 bases framed from the first base. The TCR was taken from a woman in her thirties or forties with acute or convalescent COVID-19. The sequencing input was peripheral blood. The V and J segments used are TRBV10-1 and TRBJ2-3; TRBD2 agrees with 10 junctional bases. Read as DNA, the sequence is TGCGCCAGCAGTGAGTCGCTAGCGGGGGCGTCAGATACGCAGTATTTT. Its translation reads: CASSESLAGASDTQYF.